Listed below are T cell receptor beta chains from one sample, sequenced in a study of response to subunit inactivated influenza vaccine. MiXCR, run by TCRdb on the RT-PCR reads, gives a single entry per CDR3 protein. The profile shows about 570,000 distinct CDR3 sequences, over 9% of them singletons. The sample also formed part of further work on T cells expressing NK-cell markers.

The sequences come from PBMCs from blood, collected on the day of vaccination. The receptor set was obtained from a man aged 50 to 59 who received an inactivated influenza vaccine. The CDR3 runs from the conserved cysteine through the conserved F or W. The order of the fields is D gene, J gene, V gene, clone size, CDR3 length, CDR3 DNA, CDR3 protein. D genes are given only for firm matches. Size is stated for part of the rows, as once, few or many counts, or as a class when the clone is expanded.

TRBD2,TRBJ2-2,TRBV5-1,few,17,TGCGCCAGCAGCTTGAAGTGGGGTGCGGGAGTAACCGGGGAGCTGTTTTTT,CASSLKWGAGVTGELFF
.,TRBJ2-5,TRBV2,.,11,TGTGCCAGCAGGGTCCAAGAGACCCAGTACTTC,CASRVQETQYF
.,TRBJ1-2,TRBV5-1,few,15,TGCGCCAGCAGCTTGGCCCCCGGCTCGGGGGATGGCTACACCTTC,CASSLAPGSGDGYTF
TRBD2,TRBJ2-1,TRBV6-2/TRBV6-3,few,14,TGTGCCAGCTATTCTGGACTAGCGGGTAATGAGCAGTTCTTC,CASYSGLAGNEQFF
.,TRBJ2-1,TRBV7-6,.,14,TGTGCCAGCAGCTTAGCGTTACGGGGAAATGAGCAGTTCTTC,CASSLALRGNEQFF
TRBD1,TRBJ2-5,TRBV7-2,.,15,TGTGCCAGCAGCTTAGAACAGGGGGCAGGAGAGACCCAGTACTTC,CASSLEQGAGETQYF
.,TRBJ1-3,TRBV29-1,many,12,TGCAGCGTTGAAGGCACTGGAAACACCATATATTTT,CSVEGTGNTIYF
TRBD2,TRBJ2-3,TRBV6-2/TRBV6-3,few,16,TGTGCCAGCAGTTACGGGCGGGGGGGCCTCGCAGATACGCAGTATTTT,CASSYGRGGLADTQYF
TRBD2,TRBJ2-1,TRBV3-1,many,17,TGTGCCAGCAGCCAACGGGGCTTGCGGGAGGGTCACAATGAGCAGTTCTTC,CASSQRGLREGHNEQFF
TRBD1,TRBJ2-5,TRBV7-6,few,14,TGTGCCAGCAGCGATGGACAGGGGCAAGAGACCCAGTACTTC,CASSDGQGQETQYF
.,TRBJ1-2,TRBV9,many,12,TGTGCCAGCAGCGTAGGGATCTCTGGCTACACCTTC,CASSVGISGYTF
.,TRBJ2-1,TRBV5-1,.,19,TGCGCCAGCAGCGATCCCCGCTCCGAGATACAGGGCTCCTACAATGAGCAGTTCTTC,CASSDPRSEIQGSYNEQFF
TRBD1,TRBJ1-1,TRBV20-1,.,16,TGCAGTGCCAGAGACCCGGGACAGGGTTTCAACACTGAAGCTTTCTTT,CSARDPGQGFNTEAFF
TRBD1,TRBJ2-6,TRBV5-1,.,21,TGCGCCAGCAGCTTGTGGAGCAACAGGGGGCGCCGAGAATATGGGGCCAACGTCCTGACTTTC,CASSLWSNRGRREYGANVLTF
.,TRBJ2-2,TRBV10-3,many,13,TGTGCCACGGGACTTCCAAACACCGGGGAGCTGTTTTTT,CATGLPNTGELFF
.,TRBJ2-1,TRBV7-2,few,14,TGTGCCAGCAGCTCCCGGACAGCTCGCCATGAGCAGTTCTTC,CASSSRTARHEQFF
TRBD2,TRBJ2-3,TRBV2,.,17,TGTGCCAGCAGTGAAATCTCTAGAGGGCGGGAGGAAGATACGCAGTATTTT,CASSEISRGREEDTQYF
TRBD2,TRBJ2-1,TRBV5-1,.,15,TGCGCCAGCAGCCAGAGCGGGGGGACTTACAATGAGCAGTTCTTC,CASSQSGGTYNEQFF
TRBD2,TRBJ2-1,TRBV28,.,15,TGTGCCAGCAATAAACCGGGACTAGGTGTGCATGAGCAGTTCTTC,CASNKPGLGVHEQFF
.,TRBJ1-1,TRBV12-3/TRBV12-4,.,15,TGTGCCAGCAGTCCCCGACGGGGAAGTAGCACTGAAGCTTTCTTT,CASSPRRGSSTEAFF
TRBD1,TRBJ1-1,TRBV18,few,14,TGTGCCAGCTCCCCACAGGGGGTGAGCACTGAAGCTTTCTTT,CASSPQGVSTEAFF
.,TRBJ1-1,TRBV20-1,.,12,TGCAGTGCTAGAGATCCTCAGGGAGAAGCTCTCTTT,CSARDPQGEALF
.,TRBJ1-1,TRBV20-1,.,12,TGCAGTGCCGAGCAAGAGAACACTGAAGCTTTCTTT,CSAEQENTEAFF
.,TRBJ1-1,TRBV12-3/TRBV12-4,few,13,TGTGCCAGCAGTTTAGATGCTGGAACTGAAGCTTTCTTT,CASSLDAGTEAFF
.,TRBJ2-4,TRBV12-3/TRBV12-4,few,14,TGTGCCAGCACTATAGGGGGAACCAAAAACATTCAGTACTTC,CASTIGGTKNIQYF
.,TRBJ2-2,TRBV12-3/TRBV12-4,few,14,TGTGCCAGCAGTTTACCGTGGGACACCGGGGAGCTGTTTTTT,CASSLPWDTGELFF
TRBD1,TRBJ1-2,TRBV12-3/TRBV12-4,few,14,TGTGCCAGCAGTTTTTGGGGACAGGGACGTGGCTACACCTTC,CASSFWGQGRGYTF
TRBD1,TRBJ2-7,TRBV20-1,.,16,TGCAGTGCTAGAGATGAAGGCAGGGGGCTGTCCTACGAGCAGTACTTC,CSARDEGRGLSYEQYF
.,TRBJ2-3,TRBV4-3,.,17,TGCGCCAGCAGCCAAGATCCCCAGGGACCTACCACAGATACGCAGTATTTT,CASSQDPQGPTTDTQYF
TRBD1,TRBJ1-5,TRBV6-2/TRBV6-3,.,14,TGTGCCAGCAGCGTGGGACAGGGGTATCAGCCCCAGCATTTT,CASSVGQGYQPQHF
TRBD2,TRBJ2-3,TRBV12-3/TRBV12-4,few,13,TGTGCCAGCGGGACTAGCGGGGGTAATACGCAGTATTTT,CASGTSGGNTQYF
.,TRBJ2-3,TRBV12-3/TRBV12-4,few,14,TGTGCCAGCATTTATCAGGGCTTCACAGATACGCAGTATTTT,CASIYQGFTDTQYF
TRBD1,TRBJ2-1,TRBV5-6,few,18,TGTGCCAGCAGCCAATTGTTTTCTCCGGGACAGGGATTCAGTGAGCAGTTCTTC,CASSQLFSPGQGFSEQFF
.,TRBJ1-6,TRBV6-1,.,15,TGTGCCAGCAGCGACTTACTCAAAAGCCATTCACCCCTCCACTTT,CASSDLLKSHSPLHF
TRBD1,TRBJ2-7,TRBV20-1,many,14,TGCAGTGCTAGACGGGACAGGGGTTCCTACGAGCAGTACTTC,CSARRDRGSYEQYF
.,TRBJ1-5,TRBV28,few,14,TGTGCCAGCAGTAGAAGATATAGCAATCAGCCCCAGCATTTT,CASSRRYSNQPQHF
.,TRBJ2-2,TRBV5-1,few,16,TGCGCCAGCAGCTTGGGTCAGGGGACCAACACCGGGGAGCTGTTTTTT,CASSLGQGTNTGELFF
.,TRBJ2-4,TRBV20-1,few,12,TGCAGTGCTAGCCCCAACAAAAACATTCAGTACTTC,CSASPNKNIQYF
TRBD1,TRBJ2-3,TRBV29-1,few,13,TGCAGCGTACGGACAGGGCCCACAGATACGCAGTATTTT,CSVRTGPTDTQYF
.,TRBJ2-3,TRBV18,.,15,TGTGCCAGCTCATCATCCGAAGGTGTAACAGATACGCAGTATTTT,CASSSSEGVTDTQYF
TRBD1,TRBJ2-2,TRBV7-8,.,15,TGTGCCAGCAGCTTAGCCGGGACAGGGTTCGGGGAGCTGTTTTTT,CASSLAGTGFGELFF
TRBD1,TRBJ1-2,TRBV10-2,.,13,TGCGCCAGCCGGGGACAGGGGGAAAGGGGCTACACCTTC,CASRGQGERGYTF
.,TRBJ1-1,TRBV5-1,many,17,TGCGCCAGCAGCTTGGATGGGAAGGGACCCATGAACACTGAAGCTTTCTTT,CASSLDGKGPMNTEAFF
TRBD1,TRBJ1-6,TRBV28,few,16,TGTGCCAGCAGTTTAAACGGACAGGGTCGGCGTTCACCCCTCCACTTT,CASSLNGQGRRSPLHF
.,TRBJ1-5,TRBV24-1,.,15,TGTGCCACCAGTGATCCAGGGTCAAGCAATCAGCCCCAGCATTTT,CATSDPGSSNQPQHF
.,TRBJ2-7,TRBV28,many,14,TGTGCCAGCAGTTTAGGGCAGCCCTCCTACGAGCAGTACTTC,CASSLGQPSYEQYF
TRBD2,TRBJ2-1,TRBV20-1,once,15,TGCACCCCTCGCCCGGGACTAGCGGGGTACAATGAGCAGTTCTTC,CTPRPGLAGYNEQFF
.,TRBJ2-7,TRBV20-1,many,17,TGCAGTGCTAGGGGGGGCGTTAGCAGCACACCCTCCTACGAGCAGTACTTC,CSARGGVSSTPSYEQYF
.,TRBJ2-3,TRBV12-3/TRBV12-4,.,13,TGTGCCAGCAGTTTAGGTAGTTACGATACGCAGTATTTT,CASSLGSYDTQYF
.,TRBJ2-3,TRBV5-1,.,16,TGCGCCAGCAGCTTGTCAGCGGGTACTAGCACAGATACGCAGTATTTT,CASSLSAGTSTDTQYF
.,TRBJ2-2,TRBV27,few,14,TGTGCCAGCTGGACCGGGATGAACACCGGGGAGCTGTTTTTT,CASWTGMNTGELFF
.,TRBJ2-2,TRBV6-1,few,15,TGTGCCAGCAGCACGAACCCTATGAACACCGGGGAGCTGTTTTTT,CASSTNPMNTGELFF
.,TRBJ2-1,TRBV20-1,.,15,TGCAGTGCTTATGACGGACCAACATACTACAATGAGCAGTTCTTC,CSAYDGPTYYNEQFF
.,TRBJ2-7,TRBV12-3/TRBV12-4,many,13,TGTGCCAGCAGTTTCAGGAGTTCGGGGGAGCAGTACTTC,CASSFRSSGEQYF
.,TRBJ2-7,TRBV11-2,.,17,TGTGCCAGCAGCTTACCCCCCGGGGGTAAGTGGGGCTACGAGCAGTACTTC,CASSLPPGGKWGYEQYF
TRBD2,TRBJ2-3,TRBV7-2,.,14,TGTGCCAGCAGCGGGACTAGCGGGAGATTGACGCAGTATTTT,CASSGTSGRLTQYF
TRBD1,TRBJ2-1,TRBV5-6,.,14,TGTGCCAGCAGCTCCGGGACAGGGTTCTATGAGCAGTTCTTC,CASSSGTGFYEQFF
TRBD1,TRBJ1-6,TRBV4-1,few,16,TGCGCCAGCAGCCAAGATGGTGGCAGGGGGCACTCACCCCTCCACTTT,CASSQDGGRGHSPLHF
.,TRBJ2-3,TRBV18,few,15,TGTGCCAGCTCACCACGGGAGACTTTCACAGATACGCAGTATTTT,CASSPRETFTDTQYF